The 30 T cell receptor beta chains listed next were all sequenced from one sample in a study of OX40 agonist ivuxolimab in advanced cancers. Produced via immunoSEQ multiplex PCR; TCRdb's table is partial and in-frame only. Of fewer than 50,000 clones listed, roughly 90% were seen once; the top ten hold approximately 15%. The specimen comprised CD4+ or CD8+ T cells sorted from blood, sampled in a trial of the OX40 agonist ivuxolimab. Receptor source: an adult with an advanced solid tumor such as melanoma, head and neck, liver or kidney cancer.

This clone occurred once. The rearrangement links TRBV27 to TRBJ1-1; a possible D gene is TRBD1 (6 bases). This CDR3 is built from 15 residues. Germline CDR1 reads MNHEY; CDR2 reads SMNVEV (reference sequence). V was cut by 1 base and J by 1 base, with 10 bases left in between. This CDR3 reads CASSLFTGRNTEAFF. In DNA form, the CDR3 reads TGTGCCAGCAGTTTATTTACAGGGAGGAACACTGAAGCTTTCTTT.

This clone was detected once. The chain links TRBV11-2 to TRBJ1-2; the match to TRBD1 covers 9 bases. V was pared by 2 bases and J by 6 bases, with 7 bases of the junction left unmatched. The CDR3 has 15 amino acids. Germline V gene lookup returns CDR1 SGHAT and CDR2 FQNNGV. The CDR3 is CASSLSGTGRHGYTF. The CDR3 coding sequence is TGTGCCAGCAGCTTAAGCGGGACAGGGAGGCATGGCTACACCTTC.

This clone was seen more than once but under ten times. V is TRBV2 and J is TRBJ1-6; D unresolved. The CDR3 loop spans 14 amino acids. V was trimmed by 10 bases and J by 2 bases, leaving 12 bases between them. The germline V gene has CDR1 SNHLY and CDR2 FYNNEI. The CDR3 protein is CATQTQAYNSPLHF. The CDR3, as DNA: TGTGCCACCCAAACCCAGGCCTATAATTCACCCCTCCACTTT.

The rearrangement joins TRBV5-1 to TRBJ2-7; D gene uncertain. V was pared by 4 bases and J by 2 bases, with 7 bases between. Germline V CDR1 and CDR2: SGHRS, YFSETQ. The CDR3 totals 12 residues. The CDR3 is CASSPGAYEQYF. CDR3 bases: TGCGCCAGCAGCCCAGGAGCCTACGAGCAGTACTTC.

The chain uses TRBV5-7 and TRBJ2-2; either TRBD1 or TRBD2 may supply D (5 bases each). TRBV5-7 belongs to the ORF category, with a function that is uncertain. The CDR3 has 14 residues. V lost 3 bases and J 6 bases, leaving 12 bases between the germline ends. The CDR3 DNA sequence: TGTGCCAGCAGCTGGCCCGGGACGCCCGGGGAGCTGTTTTTT. Translated, it gives CASSWPGTPGELFF.

This chain connects TRBV4-2 to TRBJ2-1; the D gene is possibly TRBD2 (5 bases). The CDR3 loop spans 19 amino acids. V was trimmed by 0 bases and J by 8 bases, leaving 26 bases between them. CDR1 is LGHNA, CDR2 YNFKEQ, per germline. The CDR3 bases are TGTGCCAGCAGCCAAGATATTAGTCTAAGGGAGAAAGGGTGGCATGAGCAGTTCTTC. Amino acid sequence: CASSQDISLREKGWHEQFF.

The chain carries TRBV25-1 and TRBJ2-7; D may be TRBD2 (5 bases). Trimming cost V 3 bases and J 12 bases, with 21 bases left between them. The CDR3 has 14 residues. CDR1 MGHDK and CDR2 SYGVNS come from the germline V gene. The CDR3 DNA reads as TGTGCCAGCAGTGACCCCCGGGGTTTCTACGAGGTGTACTTC. This translates into CASSDPRGFYEVYF.

The rearrangement joins TRBV18 to TRBJ1-1; no reliable D call. CDR1 and CDR2 (germline): KGHSH, LQKENI. The CDR3 loop spans 14 amino acids. Between the trimmed V and J ends, which lost 3 bases and 0 bases, there was a span of 8 bases. CDR3 in DNA: TGTGCCAGCTCACCCTCGGACTTGAACACTGAAGCTTTCTTT. Amino acid sequence: CASSPSDLNTEAFF.

The rearrangement links TRBV7-9 to TRBJ2-7; the match to TRBD1 covers 9 bases. V trimming: 5 bases; J trimming: 6 bases; junction bases outside the gene matches: 8. The germline gives CDR1 SEHNR, CDR2 FQNEAQ (reference sequence). The CDR3 consists of 14 residues. Here the CDR3 reads CASSPQEDRGEQYF. As DNA, the CDR3 is TGTGCCAGCAGCCCCCAGGAGGACAGGGGCGAGCAGTACTTC.

Only one count was recorded for this clone. This rearrangement joins TRBV10-2 to TRBJ2-4; D not resolved. V shed 0 bases and J shed 2 bases, with 11 bases lying between them. This CDR3 is built from 16 residues. Germline lookup yields CDR1 WSHSY and CDR2 SAAADI. The CDR3 nucleotides read TGCGCCAGCAGTGAGTCCGCTCTTGGGTCCAAAAACATTCAGTACTTC. Translation: CASSESALGSKNIQYF.

This clone was found once. The V gene is TRBV27, the J gene TRBJ2-7, with D perhaps matching TRBD1 (5 bases). Germline V lookup: CDR1 MNHEY, CDR2 SMNVEV (reference sequence). Between the trimmed V and J ends, which lost 2 bases and 3 bases, there was a span of 8 bases. This CDR3 region has 13 residues. CDR3 sequence reads: CASSLDRFYEQYF. In DNA form, the CDR3 reads TGTGCCAGCAGTTTAGACAGATTCTACGAGCAGTACTTC.

The genes are TRBV10-2 and TRBJ2-1, with D perhaps TRBD2 (5 bases). CDR1 and CDR2 from the germline V gene are WSHSY and SAAADI. The CDR3 covers 12 residues. The V and J ends lost 8 bases and 7 bases respectively, with 12 bases between them. Here the CDR3 DNA reads TGCGCCAGCTCGAGGGTGGATAATGAGCAGTTCTTC. This encodes CASSRVDNEQFF.

V and J are TRBV4-1 and TRBJ2-6; D is uncertain. Trimming shortened V by 8 bases and J by 1 base, and 0 bases separated the two germline ends. Germline V lookup: CDR1 MGHRA, CDR2 YSYEKL. The CDR3 extends over 11 amino acids. CDR3 coding DNA: TGCGCCAGCTCTGGGGCCAACGTCCTGACTTTC. This translates into CASSGANVLTF.

The chain couples TRBV15 to TRBJ2-1; D uncertain. CDR3 length: 15 residues. V was shortened by 1 base and J by 8 bases, with 15 bases between the two germline ends. Germline V gene sequence: CDR1 LNHNV, CDR2 YYDKDF (reference sequence). Written as DNA, the CDR3 is TGTGCCACCAGCAGAGTGACGGATACGTACCATGAGCAGTTCTTC. It yields the protein CATSRVTDTYHEQFF.

This clone was recorded once. The chain recombines TRBV2 with TRBJ1-5; D perhaps matches TRBD1 (6 bases). Germline lookup yields CDR1 SNHLY and CDR2 FYNNEI. V lost 3 bases, J lost 4 bases, and 16 bases lay in between. The CDR3 runs 16 residues. The CDR3 nucleotides read TGTGCCAGCAGTGATCGTTCGGGACAACGAAATCAGCCCCAGCATTTT. This codes for CASSDRSGQRNQPQHF.

The chain carries TRBV18 and TRBJ1-2; maybe TRBD1 (6 bases). This CDR3 region has 13 residues. CDR1 and CDR2 (germline): KGHSH, LQKENI. V lost 3 bases, J lost 6 bases, and 11 bases lay in between. Written as DNA, the CDR3 is TGTGCCAGCTCACCGGAGGGGGGTAATGGCTACACCTTC. Amino acids: CASSPEGGNGYTF.

The chain is built from TRBV5-1 and TRBJ1-5; D is uncertain. Between the trimmed V and J ends, which lost 5 bases and 0 bases, there was a span of 12 bases. The CDR3 consists of 15 residues. Germline loops: CDR1 SGHRS, CDR2 YFSETQ. The CDR3 protein is CASSWEGVSNQPQHF. Written as DNA, the CDR3 is TGCGCCAGCAGTTGGGAAGGAGTTAGCAATCAGCCCCAGCATTTT.

V is TRBV5-4 and J is TRBJ2-7; possible D gene TRBD1, 6 bases. There are 14 residues in the CDR3. Germline assignment: CDR1 SGHNT and CDR2 YYREEE (reference sequence). V was cut by 2 bases and J by 2 bases, with 11 bases left in between. CDR3 protein: CASSLGDKPYEQYF. As DNA, the CDR3 is TGTGCCAGCAGCTTAGGGGACAAACCCTACGAGCAGTACTTC.

The V gene is TRBV4-1, the J gene TRBJ2-4; D is unclear. V was pared by 3 bases and J by 7 bases, with 13 bases between. The CDR3 has 14 residues. CDR1 and CDR2 (germline): MGHRA, YSYEKL. CDR3 loop: CASSQRLGWNIQYF. The CDR3 DNA sequence: TGCGCCAGCAGCCAGAGACTGGGATGGAACATTCAGTACTTC.

The chain uses TRBV11-2 and TRBJ1-5; D call uncertain. Germline loops: CDR1 SGHAT, CDR2 FQNNGV. V lost 5 bases and J 1 base, leaving 9 bases between the germline ends. The CDR3 runs 14 residues. In DNA form, the CDR3 reads TGTGCCAGCAGCCAGACGGCCAGCAATCAGCCCCAGCATTTT. Its protein is CASSQTASNQPQHF.

This clone was observed once. Other DNA variants within this sample encode the same CDR3. The V and J genes are TRBV10-3 and TRBJ2-1, with 8 bases matching TRBD2. J was trimmed by 4 bases and V by 0 bases; bases with no gene match: 5. The CDR3 is 16 amino acids. From germline, CDR1 is ENHRY and CDR2 SYGVKD. CDR3 nucleotides: TGTGCCATCAGTGAGTCTATGGCGGGGGGATACAATGAGCAGTTCTTC. It specifies CAISESMAGGYNEQFF.

The genes are TRBV5-1 and TRBJ2-1; 9 nucleotides agree with TRBD2. The CDR3 totals 17 residues. Germline V CDR1 and CDR2: SGHRS, YFSETQ. Unmatched junction bases numbered 15, after V lost 4 bases and J lost 7 bases. CDR3 in DNA: TGCGCCAGCAGCCCCGTGGCGGGAGGGCCTAGTAGTAATGAGCAGTTCTTC. This translates into CASSPVAGGPSSNEQFF.

This chain uses TRBV4-1 with TRBJ1-2; D gene unclear. Germline V gives CDR1 MGHRA, CDR2 YSYEKL. Trimming stripped 0 bases from V and 8 bases from J, with 10 bases between. This CDR3 comprises 13 residues. In DNA, the CDR3 is TGCGCCAGCAGCCAAGATAATGGGTCGGGCTACACCTTC. Amino acids: CASSQDNGSGYTF.

The chain has TRBV5-1 and TRBJ2-1; weak D call: TRBD2 (6 bases). The germline gives CDR1 SGHRS, CDR2 YFSETQ. Trimming took off 9 bases at V and 1 base at J, with 23 bases between the two ends. The CDR3 is 17 amino acids. The CDR3 reads CATAWRGSASSYNEQFF. CDR3 DNA sequence: TGCGCCACCGCTTGGAGGGGCAGCGCCAGTTCCTACAATGAGCAGTTCTTC.

The rearrangement uses TRBV27 and TRBJ1-5, with a weak D call TRBD1 (5 bases). The V end lost 5 bases, the J end lost 7 bases, and 15 bases lay between the germline ends. CDR1 is MNHEY and CDR2 is SMNVEV in the germline V gene (reference sequence). This CDR3 is built from 14 residues. CDR3 bases: TGTGCCAGCAGTCCCCATAAGGGGACCCAGCCCCAGCATTTT. Translated, it gives CASSPHKGTQPQHF.

This chain links TRBV8-2 with TRBJ2-6. TRBV8-2 is a recognized pseudogene. This CDR3 is built from 15 residues. The CDR3 DNA reads as TGTGGCAAGGTAAATACACAAAGTCGGGCCAACGTCCTGACTTTC. Its protein is CGKVNTQSRANVLTF.

The gene calls are TRBV5-1 and TRBJ2-3; 9 positions match TRBD2. This CDR3 is 15 amino acids long. Germline V gene lookup returns CDR1 SGHRS and CDR2 YFSETQ. Trimming took 3 bases from V and 0 from J; bases not matched to a gene: 2. The CDR3 reads CASSWLAGSTDTQYF. Written as DNA, the CDR3 is TGCGCCAGCAGCTGGCTAGCGGGAAGCACAGATACGCAGTATTTT.

The V and J genes are TRBV5-6 and TRBJ2-3; 11 nucleotides line up with TRBD2. J gave up 6 bases and V 2 bases, and 5 bases lay outside the gene matches. This CDR3 contains 15 residues. Germline V gene lookup returns CDR1 SGHDT and CDR2 YYEEEE. CDR3 DNA sequence: TGTGCCAGCAGCTTAATAGCGGGAGGGGCCGATACGCAGTATTTT. Translating gives CASSLIAGGADTQYF.

The J gene is TRBJ2-1, the V gene TRBV7-2, with D unresolved. Germline lookup yields CDR1 SGHTA and CDR2 FQGNSA. The CDR3 is 12 amino acids. Trimming left V 3 bases short and J 8 bases short, with 8 bases between. CDR3 amino acids: CASSFGPYEQFF. CDR3 in DNA: TGTGCCAGCAGCTTTGGTCCGTATGAGCAGTTCTTC.

The rearrangement joins TRBV4-1 to TRBJ2-5; maybe TRBD2 (5 bases). The CDR3 totals 15 residues. Deletions cut 4 bases from V and 3 bases from J, with 15 bases between. The germline gives CDR1 MGHRA, CDR2 YSYEKL. CDR3 residues: CASSLGPLGKETQYF. The CDR3 coding sequence is TGCGCCAGCAGCCTAGGACCACTCGGGAAAGAGACCCAGTACTTC.